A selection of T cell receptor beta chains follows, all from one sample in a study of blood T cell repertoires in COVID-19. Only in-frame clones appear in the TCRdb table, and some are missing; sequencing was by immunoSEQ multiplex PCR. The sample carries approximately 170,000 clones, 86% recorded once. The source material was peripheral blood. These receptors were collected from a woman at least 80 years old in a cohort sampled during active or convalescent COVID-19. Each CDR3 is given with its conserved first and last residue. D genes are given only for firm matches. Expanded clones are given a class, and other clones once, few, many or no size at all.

cdr3_aa: CATSDSGGSNQPQHF
cdr3_nt: TGTGCCACCAGTGATTCCGGGGGTAGCAATCAGCCCCAGCATTTT
d_call: .
clone_size: .
j_call: TRBJ1-5
v_call: TRBV24-1

cdr3_aa: CASSQAGMDEKLFF
cdr3_nt: TGTGCCAGCAGTCAGGCAGGGATGGATGAAAAACTGTTTTTT
d_call: .
clone_size: .
j_call: TRBJ1-4
v_call: TRBV6-6

cdr3_aa: CASSQRDRGPYEQYF
cdr3_nt: TGCGCCAGCAGCCAGAGGGACAGGGGTCCCTACGAGCAGTACTTC
d_call: TRBD1
clone_size: .
j_call: TRBJ2-7
v_call: TRBV4-1

cdr3_aa: CASSLAVRRTEAFF
cdr3_nt: TGTGCCAGCAGCTTAGCGGTGAGGCGCACTGAAGCTTTCTTT
d_call: .
clone_size: .
j_call: TRBJ1-1
v_call: TRBV11-2

cdr3_aa: CASSYKSYEQYF
cdr3_nt: TGCGCCAGCAGTTACAAATCCTACGAGCAGTACTTC
d_call: .
clone_size: .
j_call: TRBJ2-7
v_call: TRBV5-1

cdr3_aa: CASSEEGTQYF
cdr3_nt: TGCGCCAGCAGTGAGGAGGGGACCCAGTACTTC
d_call: .
clone_size: .
j_call: TRBJ2-5
v_call: TRBV10-2

cdr3_aa: CASSRVQPQHF
cdr3_nt: TGTGCCAGCAGCCGAGTTCAGCCCCAGCATTTT
d_call: .
clone_size: .
j_call: TRBJ1-5
v_call: TRBV28

cdr3_aa: CASSLVPVSGNTIYF
cdr3_nt: TGCGCCAGCAGCTTGGTCCCGGTCTCTGGAAACACCATATATTTT
d_call: .
clone_size: .
j_call: TRBJ1-3
v_call: TRBV5-1

cdr3_aa: CASSTGQGFTTIYF
cdr3_nt: TGTGCCAGCAGCACGGGACAGGGGTTTACCACCATATATTTT
d_call: TRBD1
clone_size: .
j_call: TRBJ1-3
v_call: TRBV9

cdr3_aa: CASRKQGDTGELFF
cdr3_nt: TGTGCCAGTAGAAAGCAGGGGGACACCGGGGAGCTGTTTTTT
d_call: TRBD1
clone_size: .
j_call: TRBJ2-2
v_call: TRBV19

cdr3_aa: CATRGMEGYGYTF
cdr3_nt: TGTGCCACCCGGGGTATGGAGGGCTATGGCTACACCTTC
d_call: .
clone_size: .
j_call: TRBJ1-2
v_call: TRBV7-2

cdr3_aa: CASSKVTSGGYNEQFF
cdr3_nt: TGTGCCAGCAGCAAAGTAACTAGCGGTGGCTACAATGAGCAGTTCTTC
d_call: .
clone_size: .
j_call: TRBJ2-1
v_call: TRBV21-1

cdr3_aa: CAISDSTDTQYF
cdr3_nt: TGTGCCATCAGTGACTCTACAGATACGCAGTATTTT
d_call: .
clone_size: .
j_call: TRBJ2-3
v_call: TRBV10-3

cdr3_aa: CASSLGGVGELFF
cdr3_nt: TGTGCCAGCAGTTTAGGCGGGGTCGGGGAGCTGTTTTTT
d_call: .
clone_size: once
j_call: TRBJ2-2
v_call: TRBV12-3/TRBV12-4

cdr3_aa: CASDTSLANTIYF
cdr3_nt: TGTGCCAGCGACACATCTCTGGCAAACACCATATATTTT
d_call: .
clone_size: once
j_call: TRBJ1-3
v_call: TRBV28

cdr3_aa: CSASDPGQGFQETQYF
cdr3_nt: TGCAGTGCTAGTGATCCGGGACAGGGTTTCCAAGAGACCCAGTACTTC
d_call: TRBD1
clone_size: .
j_call: TRBJ2-5
v_call: TRBV20-1

cdr3_aa: CASGQVNQPQHF
cdr3_nt: TGTGCCAGCGGACAGGTTAATCAGCCCCAGCATTTT
d_call: TRBD1
clone_size: .
j_call: TRBJ1-5
v_call: TRBV6-5

cdr3_aa: CASGSRDRGSYNSPLHF
cdr3_nt: TGTGCTAGTGGTTCACGGGACAGGGGATCCTATAATTCACCCCTCCACTTT
d_call: TRBD1
clone_size: .
j_call: TRBJ1-6
v_call: TRBV12-5

cdr3_aa: CASSMMRGRGDTQYF
cdr3_nt: TGTGCCAGTAGTATGATGAGGGGGCGCGGAGATACGCAGTATTTT
d_call: TRBD1
clone_size: .
j_call: TRBJ2-3
v_call: TRBV19

cdr3_aa: CASSLKDWDTEAFF
cdr3_nt: TGCGCCAGCAGCTTGAAAGACTGGGACACTGAAGCTTTCTTT
d_call: .
clone_size: .
j_call: TRBJ1-1
v_call: TRBV5-1

cdr3_aa: CASASGRGTDTQYF
cdr3_nt: TGCGCCAGCGCTAGCGGGAGGGGCACAGATACGCAGTATTTT
d_call: TRBD2
clone_size: .
j_call: TRBJ2-3
v_call: TRBV5-1

cdr3_aa: CAKRDCNSPLHF
cdr3_nt: TGTGCCAAACGGGACTGTAATTCACCCCTCCACTTT
d_call: .
clone_size: .
j_call: TRBJ1-6
v_call: TRBV6-5

cdr3_aa: CASSEVASGLISYNEQFF
cdr3_nt: TGTGCCAGCAGTGAAGTTGCTAGCGGTCTTATATCCTACAATGAGCAGTTCTTC
d_call: TRBD2
clone_size: .
j_call: TRBJ2-1
v_call: TRBV6-1

cdr3_aa: CASSRQGAYGYTF
cdr3_nt: TGTGCCAGTAGTAGGCAGGGGGCTTATGGCTACACCTTC
d_call: TRBD1
clone_size: many
j_call: TRBJ1-2
v_call: TRBV19

cdr3_aa: CATQGLPTGELFF
cdr3_nt: TGTGCCACCCAGGGACTCCCCACCGGGGAGCTGTTTTTT
d_call: .
clone_size: .
j_call: TRBJ2-2
v_call: TRBV19

cdr3_aa: CASSLGSYGYTF
cdr3_nt: TGTGCCAGCAGTCTCGGGAGCTATGGCTACACCTTC
d_call: .
clone_size: .
j_call: TRBJ1-2
v_call: TRBV12-3/TRBV12-4

cdr3_aa: CASSAGRGQVEAFF
cdr3_nt: TGTGCCAGCAGTGCTGGCAGGGGGCAAGTTGAAGCTTTCTTT
d_call: TRBD1
clone_size: .
j_call: TRBJ1-1
v_call: TRBV6-1

cdr3_aa: CATSRERRDNEQFF
cdr3_nt: TGTGCCACCAGCAGAGAAAGGCGGGACAATGAGCAGTTCTTC
d_call: .
clone_size: few
j_call: TRBJ2-1
v_call: TRBV15

cdr3_aa: CAIADRRDQPQHF
cdr3_nt: TGTGCCATCGCGGACAGGAGGGATCAGCCCCAGCATTTT
d_call: TRBD1
clone_size: once
j_call: TRBJ1-5
v_call: TRBV10-3

cdr3_aa: CASSFKVTGGRADTQYF
cdr3_nt: TGCGCCAGCAGCTTCAAGGTGACAGGGGGCCGGGCAGATACGCAGTATTTT
d_call: TRBD1
clone_size: once
j_call: TRBJ2-3
v_call: TRBV5-1

cdr3_aa: CASSQDYAGWEGYTF
cdr3_nt: TGTGCCAGCAGCCAAGATTACGCAGGATGGGAGGGCTACACCTTC
d_call: .
clone_size: .
j_call: TRBJ1-2
v_call: TRBV14

cdr3_aa: CASSHRTGAGANVLTF
cdr3_nt: TGCGCCAGCAGCCACCGAACAGGAGCTGGGGCCAACGTCCTGACTTTC
d_call: .
clone_size: .
j_call: TRBJ2-6
v_call: TRBV4-1

cdr3_aa: CASNIQEGYGYTF
cdr3_nt: TGTGCCAGCAACATACAGGAAGGCTATGGCTACACCTTC
d_call: .
clone_size: .
j_call: TRBJ1-2
v_call: TRBV6-5